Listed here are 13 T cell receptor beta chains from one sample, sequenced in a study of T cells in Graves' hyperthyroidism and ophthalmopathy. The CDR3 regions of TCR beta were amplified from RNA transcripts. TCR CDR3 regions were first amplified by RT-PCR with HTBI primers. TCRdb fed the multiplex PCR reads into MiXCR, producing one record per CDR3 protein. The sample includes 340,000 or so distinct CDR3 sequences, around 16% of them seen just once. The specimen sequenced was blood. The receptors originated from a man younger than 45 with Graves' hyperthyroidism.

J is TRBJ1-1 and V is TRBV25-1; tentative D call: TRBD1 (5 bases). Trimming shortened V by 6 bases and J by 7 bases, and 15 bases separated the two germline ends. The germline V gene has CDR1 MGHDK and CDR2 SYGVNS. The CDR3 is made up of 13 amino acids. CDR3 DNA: TGTGCCAGCAGCTGGGGGGAGGGCCTTGAAGCTTTCTTT. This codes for CASSWGEGLEAFF.

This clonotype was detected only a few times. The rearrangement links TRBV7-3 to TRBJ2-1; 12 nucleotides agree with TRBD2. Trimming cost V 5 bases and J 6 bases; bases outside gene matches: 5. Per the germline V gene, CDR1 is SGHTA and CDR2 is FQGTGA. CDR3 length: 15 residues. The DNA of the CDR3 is TGTGCCAGCAGCCTCCGACTAGCGGGAGCCAATGAGCAGTTCTTC. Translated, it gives CASSLRLAGANEQFF.

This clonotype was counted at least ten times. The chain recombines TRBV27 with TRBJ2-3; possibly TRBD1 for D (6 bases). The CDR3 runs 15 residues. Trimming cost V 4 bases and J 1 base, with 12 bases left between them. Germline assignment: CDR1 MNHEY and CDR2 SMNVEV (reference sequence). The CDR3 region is CASSSQGPRTDTQYF. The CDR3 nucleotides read TGTGCCAGCAGTTCGCAGGGGCCTCGCACAGATACGCAGTATTTT.

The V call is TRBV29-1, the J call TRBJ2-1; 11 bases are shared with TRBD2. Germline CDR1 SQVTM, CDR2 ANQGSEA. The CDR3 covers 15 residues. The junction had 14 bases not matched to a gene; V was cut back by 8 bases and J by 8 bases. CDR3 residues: CSMLSGRADADEQFF. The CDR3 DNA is TGCAGCATGCTTAGCGGGAGGGCCGACGCGGATGAGCAGTTCTTC.

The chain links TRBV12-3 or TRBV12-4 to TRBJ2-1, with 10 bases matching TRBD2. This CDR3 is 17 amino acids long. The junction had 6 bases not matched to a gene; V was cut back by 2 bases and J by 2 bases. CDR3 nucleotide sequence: TGTGCCAGCAGTTTATACAGACTAGCGGGCCCCTACAATGAGCAGTTCTTC. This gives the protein CASSLYRLAGPYNEQFF.

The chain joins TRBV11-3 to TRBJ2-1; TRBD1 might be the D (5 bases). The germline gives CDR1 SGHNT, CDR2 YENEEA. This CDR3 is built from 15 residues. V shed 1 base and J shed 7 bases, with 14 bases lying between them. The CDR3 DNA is TGTGCCAGCAGCTTAGTAGGGGCGCTTGGGAATGAGCAGTTCTTC. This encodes CASSLVGALGNEQFF.

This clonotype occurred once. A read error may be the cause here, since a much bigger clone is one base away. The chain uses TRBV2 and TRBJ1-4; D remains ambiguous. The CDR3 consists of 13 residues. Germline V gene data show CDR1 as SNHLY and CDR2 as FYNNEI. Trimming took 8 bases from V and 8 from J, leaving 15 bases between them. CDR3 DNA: TGTGCCAGCGCGCGCTTTGGGCGGGAAAAACTGTTTTTT. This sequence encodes CASARFGREKLFF.

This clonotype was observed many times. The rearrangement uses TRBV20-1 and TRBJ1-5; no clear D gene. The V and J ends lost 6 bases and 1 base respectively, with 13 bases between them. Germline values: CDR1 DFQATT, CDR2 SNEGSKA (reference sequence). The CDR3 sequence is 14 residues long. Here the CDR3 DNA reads TGCAGTGCCAAGGGCGACGTAAGCAATCAGCCCCAGCATTTT. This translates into CSAKGDVSNQPQHF.

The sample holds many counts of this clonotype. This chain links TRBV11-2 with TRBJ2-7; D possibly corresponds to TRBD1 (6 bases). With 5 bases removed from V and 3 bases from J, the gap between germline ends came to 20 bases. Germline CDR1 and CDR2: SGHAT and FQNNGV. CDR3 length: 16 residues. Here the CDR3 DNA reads TGTGCCAGCAGCCAAGAACTGCAGGGGTCTCTCTACGAGCAGTACTTC. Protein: CASSQELQGSLYEQYF. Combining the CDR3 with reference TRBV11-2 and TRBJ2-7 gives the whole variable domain EAGVAQSPRYKIIEKRQSVAFWCNPISGHATLYWYQQILGQGPKLLIQFQNNGVVDDSQLPKDRFSAERLKGVDSTLKIQPAKLEDSAVYLCASSQELQGSLYEQYFGPGTRLTVT.

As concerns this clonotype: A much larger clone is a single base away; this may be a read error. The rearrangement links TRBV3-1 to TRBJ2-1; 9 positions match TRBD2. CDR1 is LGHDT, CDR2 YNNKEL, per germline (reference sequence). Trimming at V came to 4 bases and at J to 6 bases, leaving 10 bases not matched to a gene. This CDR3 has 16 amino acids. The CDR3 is CASSRSGGRVGNEQFF. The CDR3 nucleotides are TGTGCCAGCAGCCGGTCGGGCGGGAGGGTTGGCAATGAGCAGTTCTTC.

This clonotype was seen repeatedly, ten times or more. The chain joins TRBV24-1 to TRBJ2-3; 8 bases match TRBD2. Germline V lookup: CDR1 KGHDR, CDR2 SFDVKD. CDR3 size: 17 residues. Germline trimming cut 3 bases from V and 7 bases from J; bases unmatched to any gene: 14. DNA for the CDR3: TGTGCCACCAGTGATCTAGCTTCGGGAGGGCCAGGACATACGCAGTATTTT. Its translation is CATSDLASGGPGHTQYF.

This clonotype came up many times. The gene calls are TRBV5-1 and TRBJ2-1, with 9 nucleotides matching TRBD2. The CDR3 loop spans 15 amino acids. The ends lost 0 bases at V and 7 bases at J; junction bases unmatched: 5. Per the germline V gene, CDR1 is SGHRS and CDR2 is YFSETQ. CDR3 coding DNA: TGCGCCAGCAGCTTGGTAGCGGGGGCGTCTAATGAGCAGTTCTTC. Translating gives CASSLVAGASNEQFF.

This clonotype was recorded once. CDR3 nucleotides: TGTGCCAGCAGTGGTAGAAAACGGACTGAAGCTTTCTTT. Its protein product is CASSGRKRTEAFF. The rearrangement uses TRBV25-1 and TRBJ1-1; no clear D gene. Germline V lookup: CDR1 MGHDK, CDR2 SYGVNS. Trimming cost V 4 bases and J 5 bases, with 11 bases left between them. There are 13 residues in the CDR3.